This section outlines one T cell receptor (beta chain) sequence together with its context. CDR1 is MNHEY and CDR2 is SVGAGI in the germline V gene. Trimming cost V 6 bases and J 5 bases; bases outside gene matches: 8. This CDR3 comprises 15 residues. The sample originates from a study of blood T cell repertoires in COVID-19. Turning to the study itself: PBMCs, B-cell-depleted T cells, or T cells were the source of the cDNA or gDNA that made up the material.

TCRdb keeps only in-frame clones here, not all; method: immunoSEQ multiplex PCR. The table includes fewer than 500,000 clones, around 89% detected once. The chain recombines TRBV6-5 with TRBJ2-3, with 10 bases identical to TRBD2. This TCR was sampled from a young man who had recovered from COVID-19. Material for sequencing was PBMCs or T cells enriched from blood (not recorded which). The CDR3 region is CASSLPSGGLDTQYF. The CDR3 bases are TGTGCCAGCAGCCTGCCTAGCGGGGGTTTAGATACGCAGTATTTT.